Each of the 30 T cell receptor beta chains below was sequenced from the same sample in a study of cytomegalovirus exposure and HLA in healthy donors. Libraries were prepared by immunoSEQ multiplex PCR; TCRdb keeps only in-frame clonotypes and omits some of them. The data show 150,000 to 160,000 clones, about 82% seen once. Source material: PBMCs. These receptors were obtained from a human donor in good health.

This clone has a handful of counts. The chain carries TRBV27 and TRBJ2-3; weak D call: TRBD1 (6 bases). The CDR3 has 16 residues. Germline values: CDR1 MNHEY, CDR2 SMNVEV (reference sequence). The ends were cut back, 0 bases at V and 1 base at J, with 11 bases in the middle. The CDR3 region is CASSLSGTFRTDTQYF. Written as DNA, the CDR3 is TGTGCCAGCAGTTTATCCGGGACATTTCGCACAGATACGCAGTATTTT.

This clone was seen a single time. The CDR3, as DNA: TGTGCCAGCAGTTTAAAAGGGGGCAAATACAATGAGCAGTTCTTC. This translates into CASSLKGGKYNEQFF. The gene calls are TRBV28 and TRBJ2-1, with 7 bases aligning to TRBD1. Germline V gene data show CDR1 as MDHEN and CDR2 as SYDVKM. There are 15 residues in the CDR3. Trimming at V came to 2 bases and at J to 4 bases, leaving 5 bases not matched to a gene.

The V gene is TRBV5-1, the J gene TRBJ1-1; D unresolved. Germline CDR1 and CDR2: SGHRS and YFSETQ. This CDR3 spans 14 amino acids. Trimming took 0 bases from V and 3 from J, leaving 9 bases between them. CDR3 amino acids: CASSLERGDTEAFF. The CDR3 DNA sequence: TGCGCCAGCAGCTTGGAACGGGGAGACACTGAAGCTTTCTTT.

This chain links TRBV18 with TRBJ2-7; 10 bases align to TRBD2. The germline gives CDR1 KGHSH, CDR2 LQKENI. The CDR3 is 17 residues long. V trimming: 1 base; J trimming: 0 bases; junction bases outside the gene matches: 6. The CDR3 DNA reads as TGTGCCAGCTCACCACTCCGAGCTAGCGGGAGCTCCTACGAGCAGTACTTC. Translated, it gives CASSPLRASGSSYEQYF.

This CDR3 reads CASSRQGRNYGYTF. The CDR3 DNA follows: TGTGCCAGTAGTAGGCAGGGTCGGAACTATGGCTACACCTTC. The rearrangement joins TRBV19 to TRBJ1-2; maybe TRBD1 (5 bases). Deletions cut 4 bases from V and 2 bases from J, with 11 bases between. The CDR3 totals 14 residues. Germline CDR1 and CDR2: LNHDA and SQIVND (reference sequence).

This clone was seen more than once but under ten times. This chain uses TRBV19 with TRBJ1-4, with a weak D call TRBD1 (6 bases). CDR1 and CDR2 from the germline V gene are LNHDA and SQIVND (reference sequence). This CDR3 spans 11 amino acids. V dropped 5 bases and J dropped 12 bases, with 10 bases sitting between them. The CDR3 region is CASSGHRELFF. The CDR3 coding sequence is TGTGCCAGTAGTGGGCACAGGGAACTGTTTTTT.

This clone was detected a few times. V and J are TRBV11-2 and TRBJ2-2, with unresolved D. The germline CDR1 and CDR2 sequences are SGHAT and FQNNGV. The CDR3 contains 12 residues. Trimming shortened V by 1 base and J by 7 bases, and 4 bases separated the two germline ends. CDR3 DNA: TGTGCCAGCAGCTTAGTCCACGGGGAGCTGTTTTTT. Its translation: CASSLVHGELFF. The variable domain in full, completed from reference TRBV11-2 and TRBJ2-2, reads EAGVAQSPRYKIIEKRQSVAFWCNPISGHATLYWYQQILGQGPKLLIQFQNNGVVDDSQLPKDRFSAERLKGVDSTLKIQPAKLEDSAVYLCASSLVHGELFFGEGSRLTVL.

The gene calls are TRBV5-5 and TRBJ1-1; D is possibly TRBD1 (6 bases). The CDR3 runs 12 residues. In germline, CDR1 is SGHKS, CDR2 YYEKEE (reference sequence). Trimming left V 2 bases short and J 8 bases short, with 10 bases between. The CDR3 is CASSFLDREAFF. Here the CDR3 DNA reads TGTGCCAGCAGCTTTTTGGACAGAGAAGCTTTCTTT.

The chain has TRBV19 and TRBJ1-1; perhaps TRBD1 as D (5 bases). CDR3 length: 16 residues. Germline V gene lookup returns CDR1 LNHDA and CDR2 SQIVND (reference sequence). The V gene lost 4 bases and the J gene lost 1 base, with 16 bases spanning the gap. CDR3 DNA sequence: TGTGCCAGTAGTAGCCGGATCGCGGGGCCGAACACTGAAGCTTTCTTT. Protein sequence: CASSSRIAGPNTEAFF.

The chain has TRBV6-6 and TRBJ1-1; D call uncertain. V lost 5 bases to trimming and J lost 7 bases, with 11 bases between them. Germline CDR1 is MNHNY and CDR2 is SVGAGI (reference sequence). The CDR3 is 12 amino acids. The CDR3 region has the DNA TGTGCCAGCAGTCCGGGAGCGAATGAAGCTTTCTTT. It translates to CASSPGANEAFF.

The chain is built from TRBV19 and TRBJ2-1; unclear D gene. V lost 5 bases and J 5 bases, leaving 10 bases between the germline ends. Germline V gene data show CDR1 as LNHDA and CDR2 as SQIVND (reference sequence). The length of the CDR3 is 13 residues. The CDR3 nucleotides are TGTGCCAGTAGTCCTCTCGTCGACAATGAGCAGTTCTTC. Translating it yields CASSPLVDNEQFF.

The genes are TRBV27 and TRBJ2-7; 10 bases are shared with TRBD1. From germline, CDR1 is MNHEY and CDR2 SMNVEV (reference sequence). The CDR3 sequence is 15 residues long. Losses at the gene ends were 6 bases for V and 2 bases for J; bases not matched to a gene: 7. CDR3 nucleotide sequence: TGTGCCAGCAGCCCCGGGACAGGGGAGCCCTACGAGCAGTACTTC. Encoded protein: CASSPGTGEPYEQYF.

This sequence joins TRBV25-1 and TRBJ1-6, with 10 positions matching TRBD1. J lost 7 bases, V lost 2 bases, and 2 bases had no gene match. This CDR3 has 15 amino acids. Germline V gene lookup returns CDR1 MGHDK and CDR2 SYGVNS. This CDR3 is CASSERDRGNSPLHF. The CDR3 DNA reads as TGTGCCAGCAGTGAAAGGGACAGGGGCAATTCACCCCTCCACTTT.

The rearrangement uses TRBV5-1 and TRBJ2-7; a possible D gene is TRBD2 (6 bases). Germline assignment: CDR1 SGHRS and CDR2 YFSETQ. The CDR3 loop spans 15 amino acids. V dropped 3 bases and J dropped 1 base, with 14 bases sitting between them. The CDR3 bases are TGCGCCAGCAGCTCGCTCGGAGGGACGTCCTACGAGCAGTACTTC. Translation gives CASSSLGGTSYEQYF.

This chain joins TRBV5-6 and TRBJ2-1; 8 bases line up with TRBD2. Per the germline V gene, CDR1 is SGHDT and CDR2 is YYEEEE. The CDR3 is 14 residues long. The V and J ends lost 0 bases and 7 bases, in that order; junction bases with no gene match: 3. The CDR3 is CASSLGLAGNEQFF. In DNA form, the CDR3 reads TGTGCCAGCAGCTTGGGTCTAGCGGGTAATGAGCAGTTCTTC.

This chain links TRBV7-2 with TRBJ2-2; 9 nucleotides line up with TRBD1. V lost 5 bases, J lost 3 bases, and 1 base stayed unmatched. The germline V gene has CDR1 SGHTA and CDR2 FQGNSA. This CDR3 contains 14 residues. CDR3 amino acids: CASSRTGDTGELFF. The CDR3 nucleotides read TGTGCCAGCAGCCGGACAGGGGACACCGGGGAGCTGTTTTTT.

CDR3 amino acids: CASSLLPDTEAFF. In nucleotides, the CDR3 is TGTGCCAGCAGCCTTCTCCCCGACACTGAAGCTTTCTTT. J is TRBJ1-1 and V is TRBV14; D remains ambiguous. Trimming pared 4 bases from V and 3 bases from J, leaving 9 bases between. CDR3 length equals 13 residues. Per germline, CDR1 SGHDN and CDR2 FVKESK.

CDR3 nucleotides: TGCGCCAAACTAGCGGGGCTTAACACCGGGGAGCTGTTTTTT. Amino acids: CAKLAGLNTGELFF. The V call is TRBV10-1, the J call TRBJ2-2; the match to TRBD2 covers 10 bases. The germline gives CDR1 WNHNN, CDR2 SYGVQD (reference sequence). This CDR3 has 14 residues. V dropped 10 bases and J dropped 2; count of bases not matched to a gene: 4.

The chain is built from TRBV2 and TRBJ2-3; D is perhaps TRBD2 (5 bases). V lost 4 bases, J lost 4 bases, and 9 bases lay in between. The germline CDR1 and CDR2 sequences are SNHLY and FYNNEI. The CDR3 sequence is 13 residues long. In DNA, the CDR3 is TGTGCCAGCAGTGGTGGAGGCGCAGATACGCAGTATTTT. As protein: CASSGGGADTQYF.

The V call is TRBV19, the J call TRBJ2-1, with 8 positions matching TRBD2. V shed 5 bases and J 3 bases; nucleotides not matched to a gene: 9. From germline, CDR1 is LNHDA and CDR2 SQIVND (reference sequence). This CDR3 region has 16 residues. The CDR3 protein is CASSPRGTRVYNEQFF. The CDR3 nucleotides read TGTGCCAGTAGTCCCCGTGGGACTAGGGTCTACAATGAGCAGTTCTTC.

The chain employs TRBV29-1 and TRBJ2-1, with a tentative D call TRBD1 (6 bases). V shed 5 bases and J shed 5 bases, with 19 bases lying between them. CDR3 length equals 15 residues. CDR1 is SQVTM, CDR2 ANQGSEA, per germline. The DNA of the CDR3 is TGCAGCGTTCCCTATAACAGGGTCCCCCACAATGAGCAGTTCTTC. Translation gives CSVPYNRVPHNEQFF.

The chain couples TRBV19 to TRBJ2-7, with 8 bases fitting TRBD1. The germline V gene has CDR1 LNHDA and CDR2 SQIVND (reference sequence). V was pared by 5 bases and J by 6 bases, with 18 bases of the junction left unmatched. This CDR3 region has 17 residues. As DNA, the CDR3 is TGTGCCAGTAGTTTATCCCCCGAAGGACAGGGACTTTCCGAGCAGTACTTC. The encoded protein is CASSLSPEGQGLSEQYF.

This chain links TRBV7-9 with TRBJ1-2; D perhaps matches TRBD1 (6 bases). There are 16 residues in the CDR3. With 5 bases removed from V and 1 base from J, the gap between germline ends came to 17 bases. The germline gives CDR1 SEHNR, CDR2 FQNEAQ (reference sequence). The CDR3, as DNA: TGTGCCAGCAGCAAAAACAGGGACCCCCGTAACTATGGCTACACCTTC. Encoded protein: CASSKNRDPRNYGYTF.

CDR3 residues: CASSTADWYTEAFF. In DNA, the CDR3 is TGTGCCAGCAGTACAGCCGATTGGTACACTGAAGCTTTCTTT. The rearrangement joins TRBV7-8 to TRBJ1-1, with unresolved D. Between the trimmed V and J ends, which lost 6 bases and 3 bases, there was a span of 14 bases. Germline CDR1 SGHVS, CDR2 FQNEAQ. This CDR3 contains 14 residues. The full variable domain, rest sourced from reference TRBV7-8 and TRBJ1-1, is GAGVSQSPRYKVAKRGQDVALRCDPISGHVSLFWYQQALGQGPEFLTYFQNEAQLDKSGLPSDRFFAERPEGSVSTLKIQRTQQEDSAVYLCASSTADWYTEAFFGQGTRLTVV.

This chain uses TRBV6-5 with TRBJ2-2, with TRBD1 as a possible D gene (5 bases). Germline V CDR1 and CDR2: MNHEY, SVGAGI. Between the trimmed V and J ends, which lost 6 bases and 3 bases, there was a span of 14 bases. CDR3 length equals 15 residues. CDR3 in amino acids: CASSTTRQHTGELFF. For the CDR3, the DNA is TGTGCCAGCAGCACAACCCGACAGCACACCGGGGAGCTGTTTTTT.

This chain links TRBV5-1 with TRBJ1-6; TRBD1 agrees at 7 bases. The trim removed 2 bases at V and 9 bases at J, leaving 8 bases unmatched. Germline CDR1 and CDR2: SGHRS and YFSETQ. The CDR3 contains 15 residues. CDR3 DNA sequence: TGCGCCAGCAGCTTACGGACAGGAACGGGTTCACCCCTCCACTTT. This gives the protein CASSLRTGTGSPLHF.

The rearrangement uses TRBV5-4 and TRBJ1-2; TRBD1 agrees at 7 bases. In germline, CDR1 is SGHNT, CDR2 YYREEE (reference sequence). J lost 6 bases, V lost 2 bases, and 7 bases had no gene match. This CDR3 comprises 14 residues. The CDR3 sequence is CASSFRGIGDGYTF. Here the CDR3 DNA reads TGTGCCAGCAGCTTCAGGGGGATCGGGGATGGCTACACCTTC.

V and J are TRBV5-1 and TRBJ2-1, with 11 bases matching TRBD1. V shed 2 bases, J shed 4 bases, and the junction held 2 bases outside the gene matches. The CDR3 totals 15 residues. Germline values: CDR1 SGHRS, CDR2 YFSETQ. For the CDR3, the DNA is TGCGCCAGCAGCTTCCGGGACAGGGGGTACAATGAGCAGTTCTTC. It specifies CASSFRDRGYNEQFF. The variable domain in full, with the rest retrieved from reference TRBV5-1 and TRBJ2-1, is KAGVTQTPRYLIKTRGQQVTLSCSPISGHRSVSWYQQTPGQGLQFLFEYFSETQRNKGNFPGRFSGRQFSNSRSEMNVSTLELGDSALYLCASSFRDRGYNEQFFGPGTRLTVL.

With regard to this clone: The same CDR3 can be traced to other DNA sequences in this sample. CDR3 bases: TGTGCCAGCAGTTTAAGCGGAGTTGAGACCCAGTACTTC. Translated: CASSLSGVETQYF. V is TRBV27 and J is TRBJ2-5; the D gene is possibly TRBD2 (5 bases). CDR1 MNHEY and CDR2 SMNVEV come from the germline V gene (reference sequence). V was trimmed by 2 bases and J by 5 bases, leaving 9 bases between them. CDR3 size: 13 residues.

The chain employs TRBV9 and TRBJ2-7; no definite D call. CDR1 and CDR2 from the germline V gene are SGDLS and YYNGEE. The CDR3 sequence is 15 residues long. Trimming stripped 0 bases from V and 1 base from J, with 11 bases between. The CDR3 here is CASSVEPQISYEQYF. The CDR3 DNA follows: TGTGCCAGCAGCGTAGAACCCCAGATTTCCTACGAGCAGTACTTC.